Each of the 6 T cell receptor beta chains below was sequenced from the same sample in a study of blood T cell repertoires in COVID-19. Clones were read by immunoSEQ multiplex PCR, and TCRdb kept only the in-frame ones, dropping some. The sample has around 360,000 clones, roughly 87% seen once; the top ten hold under 3%. Material: PBMCs or T cells enriched from blood (not recorded which). The receptor source for this set is a woman under 40 who had recovered from COVID-19.

This chain joins TRBV27 and TRBJ2-2, with D tentatively TRBD1 (6 bases). Trimming stripped 2 bases from V and 4 bases from J, with 17 bases between. Germline CDR1 MNHEY, CDR2 SMNVEV (reference sequence). The CDR3 extends over 17 amino acids. The CDR3 protein is CASSLKFPGHSTGELFF. Written as DNA, the CDR3 is TGTGCCAGCAGTTTAAAATTCCCGGGACACAGCACCGGGGAGCTGTTTTTT.

The chain recombines TRBV7-2 with TRBJ2-7, with D tentatively TRBD2 (6 bases). CDR1 and CDR2 from the germline V gene are SGHTA and FQGNSA. The CDR3 length is 16 residues. Trimming removed 1 base at V and 4 bases at J, with 17 bases between. CDR3 region: CASSLGHGGYGYEQYF. The CDR3, as DNA: TGTGCCAGCAGCTTAGGGCACGGAGGGTACGGGTACGAGCAGTACTTC.

The chain uses TRBV9 and TRBJ1-2, with 7 bases aligning to TRBD1. The CDR3 has 16 amino acids. Germline assignment: CDR1 SGDLS and CDR2 YYNGEE. Trimming took 4 bases from V and 3 from J; bases not matched to a gene: 12. The CDR3 sequence: CASSPNPTGLDYGYTF. The CDR3 DNA sequence: TGTGCCAGCAGCCCTAACCCGACAGGGCTTGACTATGGCTACACCTTC.

On this clone itself: At one end, the junction sequence differs from germline, possibly due to a read error. The V and J genes are TRBV12-3 or TRBV12-4 and TRBJ1-2; no definite D call. This CDR3 spans 13 amino acids. The CDR3 loop reads CASSLGIHYGYTF. DNA for the CDR3: TGTGCCAGCAGTTTAGGGATCCACTACGGCTACACCTTC.

This chain links TRBV28 with TRBJ1-1; 7 bases align to TRBD1. Germline CDR1 and CDR2: MDHEN and SYDVKM. The CDR3 is 12 residues long. V was pared by 2 bases and J by 9 bases, with 3 bases of the junction left unmatched. CDR3 residues: CASSLGTVKAFF. CDR3 coding DNA: TGTGCCAGCAGTTTAGGGACAGTCAAAGCTTTCTTT.

This clone came up once. The chain joins TRBV7-2 to TRBJ1-2, with D perhaps TRBD1 (6 bases). Germline values: CDR1 SGHTA, CDR2 FQGNSA. V was shortened by 0 bases and J by 4 bases, with 12 bases between the two germline ends. The CDR3 is made up of 15 amino acids. CDR3 amino acids: CASSLARTEIYGYTF. CDR3 nucleotides: TGTGCCAGCAGCTTAGCCCGGACAGAGATCTATGGCTACACCTTC.